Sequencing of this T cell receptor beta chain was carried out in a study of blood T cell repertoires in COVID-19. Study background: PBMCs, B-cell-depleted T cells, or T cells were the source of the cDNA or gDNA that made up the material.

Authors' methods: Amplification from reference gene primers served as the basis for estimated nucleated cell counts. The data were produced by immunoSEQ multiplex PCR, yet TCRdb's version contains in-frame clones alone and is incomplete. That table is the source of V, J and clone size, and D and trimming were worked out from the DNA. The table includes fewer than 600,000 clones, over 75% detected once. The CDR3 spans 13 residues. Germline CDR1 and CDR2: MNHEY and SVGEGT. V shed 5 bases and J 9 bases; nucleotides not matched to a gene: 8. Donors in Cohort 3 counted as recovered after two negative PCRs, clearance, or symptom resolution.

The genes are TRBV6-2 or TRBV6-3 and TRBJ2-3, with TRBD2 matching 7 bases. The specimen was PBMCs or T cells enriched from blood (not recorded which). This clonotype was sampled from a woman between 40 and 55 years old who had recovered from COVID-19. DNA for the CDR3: TGTGCCAGCAGTACCGTAGGACTAGACACGCAGTATTTT. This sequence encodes CASSTVGLDTQYF.